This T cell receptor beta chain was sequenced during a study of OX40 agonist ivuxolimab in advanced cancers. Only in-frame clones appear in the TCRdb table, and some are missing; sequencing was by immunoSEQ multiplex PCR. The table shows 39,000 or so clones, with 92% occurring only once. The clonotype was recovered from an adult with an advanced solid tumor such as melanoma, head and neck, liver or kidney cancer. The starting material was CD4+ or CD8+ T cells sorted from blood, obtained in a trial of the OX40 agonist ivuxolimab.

As DNA, the CDR3 is TGTGCCAGCAGCTTAGCGGAGCTCTACTTCGAGGGCCCAGGAGTCACTGAAGCTTTCTTT. Encoded protein: CASSLAELYFEGPGVTEAFF. The chain is built from TRBV7-2 and TRBJ1-1; D gene ambiguous. V lost 0 bases to trimming and J lost 4 bases, with 27 bases between them. The CDR3 contains 20 residues. CDR1 is SGHTA and CDR2 is FQGNSA in the germline V gene.